This entry features one T cell receptor beta chain sequence. In germline, CDR1 is ENHRY, CDR2 SYGVKD. The CDR3 covers 13 residues. V shed 9 bases, J shed 4 bases, and the junction held 6 bases outside the gene matches. MiXCR, applied by TCRdb to the 5' RACE reads, yields one record per CDR3 protein. The table includes 300,000 to 350,000 distinct CDR3 sequences, around 20% detected once. These data originate in a study of CD8 T cells in ankylosing spondylitis. This receptor was taken from a female donor with ankylosing spondylitis or in good health (not recorded which). The sequencing sample was made of blood, either unsorted or a sorted T cell fraction (not recorded which). The chain combines TRBV10-3 with TRBJ2-5, with TRBD2 matching 9 bases. CDR3: CAIVAGEGETQYF. CDR3 nucleotides: TGTGCCATTGTAGCGGGAGAGGGAGAGACCCAGTACTTC.